One and the same sample provided the 16 T cell receptor beta chains below, sequenced in a study of molecular identifiers for immune sequencing clone quantification. TCRdb reprocessed the PCR reads via MiXCR and lists one record per CDR3 protein. This table has about 500,000 distinct CDR3 sequences, around 23% appearing once. The sample comprised naive CD8+ T cells from blood, with Jurkat cell RNA spiked in. As to subset: FACS-sorted CD8+CD4-CCR7+CD45RA+ naive T cells. The receptors were gathered from a human donor in good health. Some libraries in this study had Jurkat cell RNA spiked in.

This clonotype showed up just a few times. This rearrangement joins TRBV30 to TRBJ2-2; 8 bases are shared with TRBD2. Germline CDR1 and CDR2: GTSNPN and SVGIG (reference sequence). This CDR3 contains 13 residues. The junction had 2 bases not matched to a gene; V was cut back by 3 bases and J by 5 bases. The CDR3 region is CAWRGLGTGELFF. CDR3 nucleotides: TGTGCCTGGAGGGGACTAGGGACCGGGGAGCTGTTTTTT.

This chain links TRBV19 with TRBJ1-5; no firm D call. Germline CDR1 is LNHDA and CDR2 is SQIVND (reference sequence). The CDR3 runs to 15 residues. Trimming removed 2 bases from V and 7 bases from J, with 15 bases in between. CDR3 residues: CASSITPWGRQPQHF. The CDR3 DNA follows: TGTGCCAGTAGTATAACCCCATGGGGTCGCCAGCCCCAGCATTTT.

CDR3 in DNA: TGTGCCAGCAGCTTCCCTTCCCCCGGGACAAGAGGAGAGCAGTACTTC. This encodes CASSFPSPGTRGEQYF. The chain links TRBV7-9 to TRBJ2-7; possibly TRBD1 for D (6 bases). Germline CDR1 SEHNR, CDR2 FQNEAQ (reference sequence). Trimming removed 3 bases from V and 7 bases from J, with 22 bases in between. The CDR3 is made up of 16 amino acids.

With regard to this clonotype: This clone may be a read error of a much larger clone one base away. The conserved phenylalanine or tryptophan normally closing the CDR3 is absent here, so this likely arose from a read error. The J gene is TRBJ1-1, the V gene TRBV29-1; D remains unclear. V was pared by 3 bases and J by 0 bases, with 11 bases between. The CDR3 totals 14 residues. CDR1 is SQVTM, CDR2 ANQGSEA, per germline. The CDR3 region has the DNA TGCAGCGTTGAGGGCTACTTAATGAACACTGAAGCTTTCCTT. Amino acid sequence: CSVEGYLMNTEAFL.

This clonotype was detected ten times or more. The chain carries TRBV5-1 and TRBJ2-7; TRBD2 agrees at 12 bases. Germline CDR1 is SGHRS and CDR2 is YFSETQ. V gave up 4 bases and J gave up 0 bases; unmatched junction bases: 8. This CDR3 has 17 residues. In DNA, the CDR3 is TGCGCCAGCAGCCCCGGACTAGCGGGAACACGCTCCTACGAGCAGTACTTC. Encoded protein: CASSPGLAGTRSYEQYF.

This clonotype was detected ten times or more. V usage is TRBV28 and J usage is TRBJ2-7, with 10 bases matching TRBD2. After removal of 5 bases from V and 3 bases from J, the junction contained 4 bases not matched to a gene. CDR1 is MDHEN and CDR2 is SYDVKM in the germline V gene. The CDR3 totals 14 residues. The CDR3 DNA sequence: TGTGCCAGCAGTCCCAGGACTAGCGGCTACGAGCAGTACTTC. Translation: CASSPRTSGYEQYF. The whole variable domain, filled in from reference TRBV28 and TRBJ2-7, reads DVKVTQSSRYLVKRTGEKVFLECVQDMDHENMFWYRQDPGLGLRLIYFSYDVKMKEKGDIPEGYSVSREKKERFSLILESASTNQTSMYLCASSPRTSGYEQYFGPGTRLTVT.

This clonotype was recorded at least ten times. The chain carries TRBV5-4 and TRBJ2-7; 8 bases match TRBD2. The junction had 10 bases not matched to a gene; V was cut back by 4 bases and J by 4 bases. Germline V gene lookup returns CDR1 SGHNT and CDR2 YYREEE (reference sequence). CDR3 length: 15 residues. The CDR3 protein is CASSPELVAGYEQYF. Written as DNA, the CDR3 is TGTGCCAGCAGCCCGGAGCTGGTAGCGGGATACGAGCAGTACTTC.

This clonotype was seen repeatedly, ten times or more. In nucleotides, the CDR3 is TGCAGTGCTAGGGACAGGGAAGTTGAGATTGAAGCTTTCTTT. Its translation is CSARDREVEIEAFF. V usage is TRBV20-1 and J usage is TRBJ1-1; 8 positions match TRBD1. V gave up 3 bases and J gave up 7 bases; unmatched junction bases: 10. Germline CDR1 is DFQATT and CDR2 is SNEGSKA (reference sequence). The CDR3 runs 14 residues.

The genes are TRBV27 and TRBJ2-2; tentative D call: TRBD2 (6 bases). The CDR3 has 13 residues. V lost 3 bases, J lost 9 bases, and 11 bases lay in between. Germline V CDR1 and CDR2: MNHEY, SMNVEV (reference sequence). CDR3 sequence (DNA): TGTGCCAGCAGTTTCGGGGGACTTCGGGAGCTGTTTTTT. It encodes CASSFGGLRELFF.

This clonotype was observed many times. The chain carries TRBV9 and TRBJ1-5; D remains unclear. The V end was cut by 3 bases, the J end by 3 bases, with 7 bases between. This CDR3 is 13 amino acids long. The germline V gene encodes CDR1 SGDLS and CDR2 YYNGEE. This chain's CDR3 is CASSEGYNQPQHF. CDR3 sequence (DNA): TGTGCCAGCAGCGAGGGTTACAATCAGCCCCAGCATTTT.

This clonotype came up a few times. The genes are TRBV19 and TRBJ1-1, with D hard to call. Looked up from germline, CDR1 is LNHDA and CDR2 is SQIVND (reference sequence). Trimming shortened V by 5 bases and J by 0 bases, and 13 bases separated the two germline ends. CDR3 length: 15 amino acids. The CDR3: CASSREVRLNTEAFF. The CDR3 bases are TGTGCCAGTAGTCGTGAAGTCAGACTGAACACTGAAGCTTTCTTT.

Only a few counts were recorded for this clonotype. An end of the junction does not agree with germline; a read error may underlie this. This chain joins TRBV5-1 and TRBJ1-1, with TRBD1 matching over 11 bases. CDR1 is SGHRS, CDR2 YFSETQ, per germline. The CDR3 extends over 15 amino acids. This CDR3 is CASSSGDRGKTDAFF. DNA for the CDR3: TGCGCCAGCAGCTCTGGGGACAGGGGGAAAACTGATGCTTTCTTT.

This clonotype has a count of ten or more. V is TRBV5-4 and J is TRBJ1-1; TRBD1 matches at 8 bases. Losses at the gene ends were 3 bases for V and 3 bases for J; bases not matched to a gene: 1. The CDR3 is 13 amino acids. Per germline, CDR1 SGHNT and CDR2 YYREEE (reference sequence). The CDR3 DNA follows: TGTGCCAGCAGCTCACAGGGGGACACTGAAGCTTTCTTT. Protein product: CASSSQGDTEAFF.

In nucleotides, the CDR3 is TGCAGCAACTGGGTTGGGTCAGGGGCGGATACGCAGTATTTT. Translated, it gives CSNWVGSGADTQYF. The chain has TRBV20-1 and TRBJ2-3, with D maybe TRBD1 (6 bases). The CDR3 covers 14 residues. The germline gives CDR1 DFQATT, CDR2 SNEGSKA (reference sequence).

The rearrangement joins TRBV7-6 to TRBJ1-4; 10 bases are shared with TRBD1. V dropped 5 bases and J dropped 8; count of bases not matched to a gene: 8. The CDR3 sequence is 15 residues long. Germline values: CDR1 SGHVS, CDR2 FNYEAQ. As DNA, the CDR3 is TGTGCCAGCAGCCAGACAGGGGGCTCACGGGAAAAACTGTTTTTT. This sequence encodes CASSQTGGSREKLFF.

The rearrangement uses TRBV3-1 and TRBJ2-1; 7 nucleotides match TRBD2. After removal of 5 bases from V and 6 bases from J, the junction contained 7 bases not matched to a gene. The CDR3 has 14 residues. Per the germline V gene, CDR1 is LGHDT and CDR2 is YNNKEL (reference sequence). The CDR3 sequence is CASSGAGVSNEQFF. For the CDR3, the DNA is TGTGCCAGCAGCGGGGCGGGAGTGTCCAATGAGCAGTTCTTC.